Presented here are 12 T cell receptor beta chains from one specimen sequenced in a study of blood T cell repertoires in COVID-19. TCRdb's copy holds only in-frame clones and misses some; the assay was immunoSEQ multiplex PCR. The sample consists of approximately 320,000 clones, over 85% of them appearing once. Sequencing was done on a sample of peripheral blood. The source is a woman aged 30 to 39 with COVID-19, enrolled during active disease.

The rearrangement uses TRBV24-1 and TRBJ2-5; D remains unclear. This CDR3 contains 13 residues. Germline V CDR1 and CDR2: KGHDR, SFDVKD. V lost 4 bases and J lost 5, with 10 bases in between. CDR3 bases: TGTGCCACCAGTGAGCGTGACTGGGAGACCCAGTACTTC. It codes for CATSERDWETQYF.

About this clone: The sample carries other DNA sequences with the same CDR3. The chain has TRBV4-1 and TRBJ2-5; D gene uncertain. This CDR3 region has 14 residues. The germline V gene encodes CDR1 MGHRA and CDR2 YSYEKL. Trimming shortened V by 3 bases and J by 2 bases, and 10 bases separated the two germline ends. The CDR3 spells CASSQVPGQETQYF. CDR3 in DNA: TGCGCCAGCAGCCAGGTCCCAGGACAAGAGACCCAGTACTTC.

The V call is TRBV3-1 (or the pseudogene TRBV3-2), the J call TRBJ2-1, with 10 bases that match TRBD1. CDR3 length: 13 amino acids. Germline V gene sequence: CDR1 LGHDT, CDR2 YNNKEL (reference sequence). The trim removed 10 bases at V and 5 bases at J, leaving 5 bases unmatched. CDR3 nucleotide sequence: TGTGCCACAGGACAGGGGGTACACAATGAGCAGTTCTTC. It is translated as CATGQGVHNEQFF.

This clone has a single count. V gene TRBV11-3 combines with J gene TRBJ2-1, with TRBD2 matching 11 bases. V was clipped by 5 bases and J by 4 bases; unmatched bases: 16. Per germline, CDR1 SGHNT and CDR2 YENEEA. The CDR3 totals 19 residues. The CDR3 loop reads CASSLRGSGGAPGYNEQFF. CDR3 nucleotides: TGTGCCAGCAGCCTAAGAGGTAGCGGGGGGGCCCCTGGGTACAATGAGCAGTTCTTC. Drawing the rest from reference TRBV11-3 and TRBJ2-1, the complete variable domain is EAGVVQSPRYKIIEKKQPVAFWCNPISGHNTLYWYLQNLGQGPELLIRYENEEAVDDSQLPKDRFSAERLKGVDSTLKIQPAELGDSAVYLCASSLRGSGGAPGYNEQFFGPGTRLTVL.

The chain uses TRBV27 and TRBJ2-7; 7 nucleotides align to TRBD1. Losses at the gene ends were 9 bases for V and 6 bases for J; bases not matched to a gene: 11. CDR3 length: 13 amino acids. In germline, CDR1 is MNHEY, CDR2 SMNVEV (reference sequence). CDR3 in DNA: TGTGCCAGTCAGCGACAGGGTATTGGCGAGCAGTACTTC. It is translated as CASQRQGIGEQYF.

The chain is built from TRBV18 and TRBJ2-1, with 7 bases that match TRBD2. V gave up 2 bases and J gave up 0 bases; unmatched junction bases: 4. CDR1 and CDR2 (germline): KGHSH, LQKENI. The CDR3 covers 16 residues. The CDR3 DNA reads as TGTGCCAGCTCACCATTGTCTAGCGGCTCCTACAATGAGCAGTTCTTC. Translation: CASSPLSSGSYNEQFF. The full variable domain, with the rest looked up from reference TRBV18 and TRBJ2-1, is NAGVMQNPRHLVRRRGQEARLRCSPMKGHSHVYWYRQLPEEGLKFMVYLQKENIIDESGMPKERFSAEFPKEGPSILRIQQVVRGDSAAYFCASSPLSSGSYNEQFFGPGTRLTVL.

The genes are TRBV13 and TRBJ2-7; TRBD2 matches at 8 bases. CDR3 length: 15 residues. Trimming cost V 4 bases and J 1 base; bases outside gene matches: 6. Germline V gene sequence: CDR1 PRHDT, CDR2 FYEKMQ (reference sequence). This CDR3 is CASSSYSGDSYEQYF. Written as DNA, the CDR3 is TGTGCCAGCAGCTCTTATAGCGGGGATTCCTACGAGCAGTACTTC.

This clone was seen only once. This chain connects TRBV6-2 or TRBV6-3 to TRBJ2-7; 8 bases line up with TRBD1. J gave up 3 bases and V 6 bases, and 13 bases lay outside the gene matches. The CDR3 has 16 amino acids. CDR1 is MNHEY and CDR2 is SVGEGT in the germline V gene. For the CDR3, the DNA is TGTGCCAGCAGCACTCATGACAGGGGTATAAACTACGAGCAGTACTTC. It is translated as CASSTHDRGINYEQYF.

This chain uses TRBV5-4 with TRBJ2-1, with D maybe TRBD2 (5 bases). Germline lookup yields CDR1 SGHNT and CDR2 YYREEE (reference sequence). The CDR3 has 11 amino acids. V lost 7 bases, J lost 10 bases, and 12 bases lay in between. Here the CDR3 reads CASRGLREQFF. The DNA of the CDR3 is TGTGCCAGCCGAGGGCTACGGGAGCAGTTCTTC.

CDR3 bases: TGTGCCAGCAGCTTAGCCGTAGGGGCCGGCAACGTCCTGACTTTC. Translated: CASSLAVGAGNVLTF. The rearrangement links TRBV7-9 to TRBJ2-6; possibly TRBD1 for D (5 bases). The CDR3 is made up of 15 amino acids. Trimming removed 0 bases at V and 9 bases at J, with 12 bases between. The germline gives CDR1 SEHNR, CDR2 FQNEAQ (reference sequence). The full variable domain, completed using reference TRBV7-9 and TRBJ2-6, is DTGVSQNPRHKITKRGQNVTFRCDPISEHNRLYWYRQTLGQGPEFLTYFQNEAQLEKSRLLSDRFSAERPKGSFSTLEIQRTEQGDSAMYLCASSLAVGAGNVLTFGAGSRLTVL.

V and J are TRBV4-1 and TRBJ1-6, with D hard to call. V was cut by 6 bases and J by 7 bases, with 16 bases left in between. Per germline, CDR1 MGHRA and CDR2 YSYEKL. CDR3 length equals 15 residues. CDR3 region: CASRRPGVRNSPLHF. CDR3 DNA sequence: TGCGCCAGCAGACGCCCCGGGGTCCGGAATTCACCCCTCCACTTT.

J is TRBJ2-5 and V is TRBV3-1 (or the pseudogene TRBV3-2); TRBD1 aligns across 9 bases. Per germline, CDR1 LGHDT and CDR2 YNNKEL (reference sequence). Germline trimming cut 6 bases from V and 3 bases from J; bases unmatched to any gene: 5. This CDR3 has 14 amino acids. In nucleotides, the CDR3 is TGTGCCAGCAGGCTGGGACAGGGTGAAGAGACCCAGTACTTC. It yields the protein CASRLGQGEETQYF.